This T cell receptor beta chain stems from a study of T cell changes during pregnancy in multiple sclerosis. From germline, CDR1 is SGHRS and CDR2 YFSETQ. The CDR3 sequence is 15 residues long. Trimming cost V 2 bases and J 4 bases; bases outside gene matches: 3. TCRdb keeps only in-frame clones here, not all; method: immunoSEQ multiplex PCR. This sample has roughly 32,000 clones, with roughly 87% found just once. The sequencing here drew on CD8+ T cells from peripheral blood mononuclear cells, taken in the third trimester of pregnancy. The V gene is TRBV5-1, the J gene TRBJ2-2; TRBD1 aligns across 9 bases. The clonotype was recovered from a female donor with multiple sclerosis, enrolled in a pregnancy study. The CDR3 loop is CASSFGQGSTGELFF. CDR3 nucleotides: TGCGCCAGCAGCTTTGGACAGGGGAGCACCGGGGAGCTGTTTTTT.